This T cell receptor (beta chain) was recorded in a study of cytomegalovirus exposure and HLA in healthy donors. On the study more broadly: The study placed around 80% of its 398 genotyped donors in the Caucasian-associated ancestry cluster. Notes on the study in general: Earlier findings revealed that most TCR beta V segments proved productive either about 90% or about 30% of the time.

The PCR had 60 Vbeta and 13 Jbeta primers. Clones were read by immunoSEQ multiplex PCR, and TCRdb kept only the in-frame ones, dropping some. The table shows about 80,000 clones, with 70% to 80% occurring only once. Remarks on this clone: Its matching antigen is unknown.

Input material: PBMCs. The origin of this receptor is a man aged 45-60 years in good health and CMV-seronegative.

The CDR3 DNA reads TGCGCCAGCAGTCAATGGACGGACCTTCGGGGCACTGAAGCTTTCTTT. Translating it yields CASSQWTDLRGTEAFF. The chain employs TRBV23-1 and TRBJ1-1; D gene ambiguous. TRBV23-1 is an ORF, with its function uncertain. The germline V and J ends were trimmed by 1 base and 4 bases, with 16 bases remaining between them. CDR3 length equals 16 residues.